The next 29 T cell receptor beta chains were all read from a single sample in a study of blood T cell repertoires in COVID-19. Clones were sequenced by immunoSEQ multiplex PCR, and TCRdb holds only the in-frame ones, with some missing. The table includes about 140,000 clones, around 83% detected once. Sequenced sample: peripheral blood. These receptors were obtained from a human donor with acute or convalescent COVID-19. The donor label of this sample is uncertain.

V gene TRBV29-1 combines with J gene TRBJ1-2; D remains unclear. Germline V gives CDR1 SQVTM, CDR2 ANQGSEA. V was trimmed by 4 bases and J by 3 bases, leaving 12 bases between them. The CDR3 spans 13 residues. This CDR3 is CSVGISGDYGYTF. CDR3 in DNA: TGCAGCGTTGGGATTAGTGGAGACTATGGCTACACCTTC.

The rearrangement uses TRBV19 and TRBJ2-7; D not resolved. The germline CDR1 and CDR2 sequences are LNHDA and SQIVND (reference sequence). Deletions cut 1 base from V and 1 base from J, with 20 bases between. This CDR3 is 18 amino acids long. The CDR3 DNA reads TGTGCCAGTAGTATAGGTTCTTTCACAGCCTTTAGTTCCTACGAGCAGTACTTC. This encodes CASSIGSFTAFSSYEQYF.

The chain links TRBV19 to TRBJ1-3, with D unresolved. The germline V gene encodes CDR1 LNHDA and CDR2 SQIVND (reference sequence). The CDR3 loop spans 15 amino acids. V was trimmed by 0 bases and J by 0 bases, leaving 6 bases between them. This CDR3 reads CASSIEASSGNTIYF. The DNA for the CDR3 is TGTGCCAGTAGTATAGAGGCCTCCTCTGGAAACACCATATATTTT.

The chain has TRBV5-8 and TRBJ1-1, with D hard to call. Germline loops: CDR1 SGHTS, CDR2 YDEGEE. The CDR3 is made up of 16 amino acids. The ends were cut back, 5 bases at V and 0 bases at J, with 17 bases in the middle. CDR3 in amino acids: CASSSYGEWVNTEAFF. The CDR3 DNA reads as TGTGCCAGCAGTTCTTATGGGGAGTGGGTGAACACTGAAGCTTTCTTT.

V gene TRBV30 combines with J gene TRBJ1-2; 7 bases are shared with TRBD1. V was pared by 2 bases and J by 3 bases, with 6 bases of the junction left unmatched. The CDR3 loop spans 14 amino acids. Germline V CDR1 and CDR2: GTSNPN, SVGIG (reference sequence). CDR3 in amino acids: CAWSPGGQYYGYTF. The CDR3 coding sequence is TGTGCCTGGAGTCCCGGGGGACAGTACTATGGCTACACCTTC.

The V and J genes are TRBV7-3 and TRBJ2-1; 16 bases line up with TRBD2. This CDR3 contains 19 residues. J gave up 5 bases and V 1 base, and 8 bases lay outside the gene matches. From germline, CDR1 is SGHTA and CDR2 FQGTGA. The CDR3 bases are TGTGCCAGCAGCTTAATGTTGGGACTAGCGGGAGGGCGGGACAATGAGCAGTTCTTC. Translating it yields CASSLMLGLAGGRDNEQFF.

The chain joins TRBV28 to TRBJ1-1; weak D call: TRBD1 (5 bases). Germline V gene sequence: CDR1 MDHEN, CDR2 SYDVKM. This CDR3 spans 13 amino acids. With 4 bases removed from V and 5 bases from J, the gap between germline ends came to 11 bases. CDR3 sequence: CASSYRGVTEAFF. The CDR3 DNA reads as TGTGCCAGCAGTTATCGGGGGGTGACTGAAGCTTTCTTT. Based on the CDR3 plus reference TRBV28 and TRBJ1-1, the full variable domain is DVKVTQSSRYLVKRTGEKVFLECVQDMDHENMFWYRQDPGLGLRLIYFSYDVKMKEKGDIPEGYSVSREKKERFSLILESASTNQTSMYLCASSYRGVTEAFFGQGTRLTVV.

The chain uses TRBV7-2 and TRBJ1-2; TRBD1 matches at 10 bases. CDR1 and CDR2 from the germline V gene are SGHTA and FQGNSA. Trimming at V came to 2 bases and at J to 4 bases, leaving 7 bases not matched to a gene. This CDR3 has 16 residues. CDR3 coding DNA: TGTGCCAGCAGCTTATGGGGACAGGGGTCCTCCTATGGCTACACCTTC. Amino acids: CASSLWGQGSSYGYTF. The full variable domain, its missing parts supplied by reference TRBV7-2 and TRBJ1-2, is GAGVSQSPSNKVTEKGKDVELRCDPISGHTALYWYRQSLGQGLEFLIYFQGNSAPDKSGLPSDRFSAERTGGSVSTLTIQRTQQEDSAVYLCASSLWGQGSSYGYTFGSGTRLTVV.

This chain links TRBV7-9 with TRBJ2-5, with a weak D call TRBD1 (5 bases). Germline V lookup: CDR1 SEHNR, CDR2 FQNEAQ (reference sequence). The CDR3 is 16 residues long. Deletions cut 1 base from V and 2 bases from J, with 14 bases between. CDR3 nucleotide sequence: TGTGCCAGCAGCTTAGGTGTAGGGGTTGGACAAGAGACCCAGTACTTC. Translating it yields CASSLGVGVGQETQYF.

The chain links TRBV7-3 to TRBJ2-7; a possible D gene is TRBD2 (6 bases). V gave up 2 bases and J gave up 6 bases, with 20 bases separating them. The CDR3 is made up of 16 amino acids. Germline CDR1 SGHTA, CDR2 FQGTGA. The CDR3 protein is CASSLSGPPKEGEQYF. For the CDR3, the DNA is TGTGCCAGCAGCTTATCAGGGCCCCCAAAGGAGGGCGAGCAGTACTTC.

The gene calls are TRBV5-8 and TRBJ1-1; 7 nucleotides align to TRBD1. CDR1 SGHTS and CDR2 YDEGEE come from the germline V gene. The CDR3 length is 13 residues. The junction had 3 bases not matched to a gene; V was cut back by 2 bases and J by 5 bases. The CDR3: CASSFRQGTEAFF. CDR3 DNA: TGTGCCAGCAGCTTCAGACAGGGTACTGAAGCTTTCTTT.

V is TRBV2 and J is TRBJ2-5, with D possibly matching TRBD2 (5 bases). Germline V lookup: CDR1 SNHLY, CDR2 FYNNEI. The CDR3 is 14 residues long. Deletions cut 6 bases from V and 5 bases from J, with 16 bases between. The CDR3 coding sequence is TGTGCCAGCAGCACGACCAACACGGGGGAGACCCAGTACTTC. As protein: CASSTTNTGETQYF.

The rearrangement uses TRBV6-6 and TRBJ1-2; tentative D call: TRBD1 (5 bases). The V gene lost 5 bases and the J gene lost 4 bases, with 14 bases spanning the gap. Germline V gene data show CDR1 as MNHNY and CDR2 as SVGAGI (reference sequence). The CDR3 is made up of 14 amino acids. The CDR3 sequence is CASSVRDRGYGYTF. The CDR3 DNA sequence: TGTGCCAGCAGTGTGCGGGACCGAGGCTATGGCTACACCTTC.

DNA of the CDR3: TGTGCCAGCAGCTTGGCGCCTGAAGGAGCTAACTATGGCTACACCTTC. It translates to CASSLAPEGANYGYTF. The chain couples TRBV5-6 to TRBJ1-2, with D unclear. CDR1 and CDR2 (germline): SGHDT, YYEEEE. This CDR3 contains 16 residues. Trimming cost V 0 bases and J 0 bases, with 12 bases left between them.

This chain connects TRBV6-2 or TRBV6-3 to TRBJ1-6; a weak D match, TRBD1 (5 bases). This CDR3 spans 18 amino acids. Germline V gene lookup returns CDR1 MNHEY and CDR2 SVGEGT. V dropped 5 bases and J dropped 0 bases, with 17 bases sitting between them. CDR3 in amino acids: CASSPGGAGSSYNSPLHF. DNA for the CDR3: TGTGCCAGCAGTCCCGGGGGAGCAGGGAGCTCCTATAATTCACCCCTCCACTTT.

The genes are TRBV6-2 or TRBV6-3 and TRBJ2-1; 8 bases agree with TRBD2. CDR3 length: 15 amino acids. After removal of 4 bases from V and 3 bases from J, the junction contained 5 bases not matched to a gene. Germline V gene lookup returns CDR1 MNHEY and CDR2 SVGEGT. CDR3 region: CASSFTSGDYNEQFF. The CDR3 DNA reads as TGTGCCAGCAGTTTCACTAGCGGTGACTACAATGAGCAGTTCTTC.

The chain's CDR3 is CASSPPLARTEAFF. DNA for the CDR3: TGTGCCAGCAGCCCCCCTCTCGCGCGGACTGAAGCTTTCTTT. The chain employs TRBV28 and TRBJ1-1, with no clear D. This CDR3 is 14 amino acids long. Per germline, CDR1 MDHEN and CDR2 SYDVKM. V was clipped by 6 bases and J by 5 bases, with 16 bases between them.

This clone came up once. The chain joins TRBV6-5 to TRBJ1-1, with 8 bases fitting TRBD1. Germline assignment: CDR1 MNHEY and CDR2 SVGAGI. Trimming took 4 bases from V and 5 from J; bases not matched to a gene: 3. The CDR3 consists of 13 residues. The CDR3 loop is CASSSDRGTEAFF. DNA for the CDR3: TGTGCCAGCAGTTCCGACAGGGGAACTGAAGCTTTCTTT.

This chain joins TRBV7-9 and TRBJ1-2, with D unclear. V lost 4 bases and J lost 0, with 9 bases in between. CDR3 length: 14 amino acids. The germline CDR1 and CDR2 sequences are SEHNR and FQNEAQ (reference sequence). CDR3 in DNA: TGTGCCAGCAGCTCAACTAAATCTAACTATGGCTACACCTTC. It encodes CASSSTKSNYGYTF.

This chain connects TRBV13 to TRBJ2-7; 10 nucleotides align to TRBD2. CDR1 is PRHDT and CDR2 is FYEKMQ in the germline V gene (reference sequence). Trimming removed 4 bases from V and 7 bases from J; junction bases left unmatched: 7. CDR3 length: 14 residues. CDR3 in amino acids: CASSYRPSGSEQYV. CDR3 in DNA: TGTGCCAGCAGCTACCGACCTAGCGGGAGTGAGCAGTACGTC.

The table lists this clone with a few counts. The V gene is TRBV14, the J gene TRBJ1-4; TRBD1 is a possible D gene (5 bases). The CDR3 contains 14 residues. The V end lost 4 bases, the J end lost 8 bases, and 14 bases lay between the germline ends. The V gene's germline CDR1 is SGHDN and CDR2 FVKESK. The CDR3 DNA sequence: TGTGCCAGCAGCCCAGGGCTGGATCACGAAAAACTGTTTTTT. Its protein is CASSPGLDHEKLFF.

As DNA, the CDR3 is TGTGCCACCAGTGATCTTGTTTATCGGGGGACCGGGGAGCTGTTTTTT. It codes for CATSDLVYRGTGELFF. The chain uses TRBV24-1 and TRBJ2-2; D may be TRBD2 (6 bases). Trimming took off 3 bases at V and 5 bases at J, with 15 bases between the two ends. CDR1 is KGHDR and CDR2 is SFDVKD in the germline V gene. The CDR3 runs 16 residues.

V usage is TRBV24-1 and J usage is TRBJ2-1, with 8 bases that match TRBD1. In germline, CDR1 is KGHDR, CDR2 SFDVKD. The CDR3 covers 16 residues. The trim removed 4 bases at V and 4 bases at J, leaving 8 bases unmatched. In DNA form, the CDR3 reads TGTGCCACCAGTGAAACCGGGACAGGCCAATACAATGAGCAGTTCTTC. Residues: CATSETGTGQYNEQFF.

The CDR3 DNA is TGTGCCAGTAGTGCCATCGGAGGGTTGGCTAATGGAAACACCATATATTTT. Translation gives CASSAIGGLANGNTIYF. The chain recombines TRBV19 with TRBJ1-3; D gene ambiguous. CDR1 is LNHDA, CDR2 SQIVND, per germline (reference sequence). V shed 5 bases and J shed 3 bases, with 20 bases lying between them. There are 17 residues in the CDR3.

The CDR3 sequence is CASSLGQNANYGYTF. In nucleotides, the CDR3 is TGTGCCAGCAGCCTGGGACAGAACGCTAACTATGGCTACACCTTC. The V gene is TRBV9, the J gene TRBJ1-2; 7 positions agree with TRBD1. The trim removed 4 bases at V and 0 bases at J, leaving 6 bases unmatched. The CDR3 length is 15 residues. Germline assignment: CDR1 SGDLS and CDR2 YYNGEE.

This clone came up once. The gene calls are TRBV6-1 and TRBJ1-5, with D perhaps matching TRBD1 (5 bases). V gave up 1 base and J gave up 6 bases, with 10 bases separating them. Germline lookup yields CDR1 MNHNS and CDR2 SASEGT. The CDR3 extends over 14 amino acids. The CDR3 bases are TGTGCCAGCAGTGAAGGTCGAAGGGGTCAGCCCCAGCATTTT. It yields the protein CASSEGRRGQPQHF.

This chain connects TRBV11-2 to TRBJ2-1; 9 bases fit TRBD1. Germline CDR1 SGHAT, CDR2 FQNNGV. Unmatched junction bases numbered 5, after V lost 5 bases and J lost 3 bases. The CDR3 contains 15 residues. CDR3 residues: CASSPMTGGYNEQFF. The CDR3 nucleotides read TGTGCCAGCAGCCCGATGACAGGGGGCTACAATGAGCAGTTCTTC.

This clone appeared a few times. The DNA of the CDR3 is TGTGCCAGCTGCCCGGGACAGTACACCGGGGAGCTGTTTTTT. It is translated as CASCPGQYTGELFF. V and J are TRBV11-2 and TRBJ2-2; 7 nucleotides line up with TRBD1. Germline CDR1 SGHAT, CDR2 FQNNGV. The CDR3 covers 14 residues. The V segment lost 8 bases and the J segment 3 bases; nucleotides outside the gene matches: 6.

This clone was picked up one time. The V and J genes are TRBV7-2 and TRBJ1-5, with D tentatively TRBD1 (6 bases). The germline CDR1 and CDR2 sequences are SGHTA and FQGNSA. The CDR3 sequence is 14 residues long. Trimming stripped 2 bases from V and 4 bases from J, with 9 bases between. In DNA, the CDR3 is TGTGCCAGCAGCTTAACCAGGGGAAATCAGCCCCAGCATTTT. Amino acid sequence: CASSLTRGNQPQHF.